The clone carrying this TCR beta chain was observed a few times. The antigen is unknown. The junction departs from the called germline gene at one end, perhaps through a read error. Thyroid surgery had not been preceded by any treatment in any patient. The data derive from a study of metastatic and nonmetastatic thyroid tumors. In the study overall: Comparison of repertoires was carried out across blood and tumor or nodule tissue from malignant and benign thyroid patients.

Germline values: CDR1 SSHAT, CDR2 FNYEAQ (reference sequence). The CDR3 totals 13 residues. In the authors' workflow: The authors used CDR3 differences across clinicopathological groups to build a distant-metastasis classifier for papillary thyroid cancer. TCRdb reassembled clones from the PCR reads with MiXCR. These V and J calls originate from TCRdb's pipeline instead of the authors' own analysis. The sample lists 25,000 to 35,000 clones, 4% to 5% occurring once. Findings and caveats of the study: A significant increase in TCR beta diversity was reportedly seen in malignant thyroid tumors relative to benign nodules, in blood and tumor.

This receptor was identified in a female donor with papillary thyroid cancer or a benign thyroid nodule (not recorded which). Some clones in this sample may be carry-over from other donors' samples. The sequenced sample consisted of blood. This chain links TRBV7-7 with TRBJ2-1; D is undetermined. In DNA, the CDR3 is TGTGCTAGCAGCCTAAATGCCGACAATGAGCAGTTCTTC. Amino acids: CASSLNADNEQFF.